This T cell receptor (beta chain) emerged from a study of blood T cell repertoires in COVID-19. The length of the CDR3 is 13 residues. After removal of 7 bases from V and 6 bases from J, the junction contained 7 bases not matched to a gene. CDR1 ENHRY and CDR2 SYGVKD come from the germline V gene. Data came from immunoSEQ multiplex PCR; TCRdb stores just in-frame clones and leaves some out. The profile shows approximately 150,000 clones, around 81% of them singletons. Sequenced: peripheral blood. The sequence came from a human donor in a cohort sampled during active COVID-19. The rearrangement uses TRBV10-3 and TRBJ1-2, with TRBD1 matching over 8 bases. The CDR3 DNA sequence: TGTGCCATCACTCCGGGACAGGTCAATGGCTACACCTTC. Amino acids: CAITPGQVNGYTF.